Each of the 15 T cell receptor beta chains below was sequenced from the same sample in a study of long-term antiretroviral therapy in people with HIV (dated by TCRdb to between 2021 and 2024). The immunoSEQ hsTCRB v3.0 assay was used at survey level resolution for TRB variable region sequencing. TCRdb's version of the immuneACCESS table is confined to in-frame rearrangements and falls short of the full clone set. An unresolved V gene accounts for under half of the shortfall where checked; the remainder is of unknown origin. This sample lists about 22,000 clones; more than 75% were detected once. The top ten clonotypes cover under 7.5% of the sample. The material was unsorted PBMCs, obtained 1.8 years before starting antiretroviral therapy. All receptors come from a woman in her 30s with HIV.

V is TRBV5-4 and J is TRBJ1-6, with D uncertain. The germline CDR1 and CDR2 sequences are SGHNT and YYREEE (reference sequence). CDR3 length equals 18 residues. V dropped 5 bases and J dropped 0 bases, with 18 bases sitting between them. The CDR3 nucleotides are TGTGCCAGCAGTTTCGCGACATCCATCAGCTCCTATAATTCACCCCTCCACTTT. Translation gives CASSFATSISSYNSPLHF.

This clone was detected only once. The CDR3 is CASSEVGGNTIYF. The CDR3 region has the DNA TGTGCCAGCAGTGAGGTTGGCGGAAACACCATATATTTT. This chain links TRBV6-1 with TRBJ1-3; D call uncertain. The CDR3 has 13 residues. V shed 3 bases and J shed 4 bases, with 7 bases lying between them. Germline lookup yields CDR1 MNHNS and CDR2 SASEGT.

The chain has TRBV18 and TRBJ2-2; 8 bases match TRBD1. CDR1 and CDR2 from the germline V gene are KGHSH and LQKENI. The CDR3 length is 15 residues. Trimming took 2 bases from V and 2 from J; bases not matched to a gene: 1. For the CDR3, the DNA is TGTGCCAGCTCACCATCAGGGGGCAACACCGGGGAGCTGTTTTTT. Its translation is CASSPSGGNTGELFF.

The table lists this clone with a count of one. The chain uses TRBV27 and TRBJ2-6; 8 bases are a match to TRBD1. The junction had 12 bases not matched to a gene; V was cut back by 7 bases and J by 1 base. This CDR3 region has 18 residues. Per the germline V gene, CDR1 is MNHEY and CDR2 is SMNVEV (reference sequence). The CDR3: CASTRWGQVVSGANVLTF. CDR3 DNA sequence: TGTGCCAGCACCCGCTGGGGACAGGTGGTTTCTGGGGCCAACGTCCTGACTTTC.

A single count supports this clone. The chain has TRBV21-1 and TRBJ1-2. TRBV21-1 is tagged as a pseudogene. The CDR3 has 15 amino acids. CDR3 in amino acids: CASHGATPYQYGYTF. In DNA form, the CDR3 reads TGTGCCAGCCATGGAGCCACTCCATATCAATACGGCTACACCTTC.

The V gene is TRBV15, the J gene TRBJ2-5, with a possible D match to TRBD2 (6 bases). Trimming stripped 3 bases from V and 5 bases from J, with 13 bases between. From germline, CDR1 is LNHNV and CDR2 YYDKDF (reference sequence). This CDR3 is built from 14 residues. As DNA, the CDR3 is TGTGCCACCAGCAGGGGGGGTTTTGGGGAGACCCAGTACTTC. Amino acids: CATSRGGFGETQYF.

The chain links TRBV5-8 to TRBJ1-1, with no clear D. The germline V and J ends were trimmed by 7 bases and 0 bases, with 13 bases remaining between them. Germline lookup yields CDR1 SGHTS and CDR2 YDEGEE. This CDR3 is built from 14 residues. This chain's CDR3 is CASGESIMNTEAFF. Written as DNA, the CDR3 is TGTGCCAGCGGGGAGAGCATCATGAACACTGAAGCTTTCTTT.

CDR3 nucleotides: TGTGCCAGCAGCGCGACGATTGGACTTATGAACACTGAAGCTTTCTTT. Translating gives CASSATIGLMNTEAFF. The gene calls are TRBV5-6 and TRBJ1-1; D is ambiguous. Trimming shortened V by 4 bases and J by 0 bases, and 16 bases separated the two germline ends. Germline-derived CDR1 and CDR2 are SGHDT and YYEEEE. The CDR3 is made up of 16 amino acids.

The chain joins TRBV7-2 to TRBJ1-2; 9 bases agree with TRBD1. Germline-derived CDR1 and CDR2 are SGHTA and FQGNSA. This CDR3 comprises 15 residues. V was clipped by 4 bases and J by 5 bases; unmatched bases: 8. CDR3 region: CASSSGTGSVYGYTF. The CDR3, as DNA: TGTGCCAGCAGCTCCGGGACAGGGTCGGTTTATGGCTACACCTTC.

The chain links TRBV2 to TRBJ1-5, with D hard to call. Germline lookup yields CDR1 SNHLY and CDR2 FYNNEI. The V end lost 10 bases, the J end lost 4 bases, and 14 bases lay between the germline ends. The CDR3 spans 13 residues. The CDR3 sequence is CATALDRNQPQHF. As DNA, the CDR3 is TGTGCCACAGCATTAGACCGTAATCAGCCCCAGCATTTT.

The rearrangement joins TRBV19 to TRBJ1-6, with a weak D call TRBD1 (5 bases). V was pared by 6 bases and J by 2 bases, with 17 bases between. The CDR3 covers 17 residues. In germline, CDR1 is LNHDA, CDR2 SQIVND (reference sequence). CDR3 region: CASRHLTASPYNSPLHF. The CDR3 region has the DNA TGTGCCAGTAGACATCTGACAGCGTCGCCCTATAATTCACCCCTCCACTTT.

J is TRBJ2-3 and V is TRBV9, with 11 bases aligning to TRBD2. The length of the CDR3 is 17 residues. V dropped 1 base and J dropped 4; count of bases not matched to a gene: 8. CDR1 and CDR2 (germline): SGDLS, YYNGEE. This CDR3 is CASSVLSNSGGADTQYF. CDR3 DNA sequence: TGTGCCAGCAGCGTATTATCGAATAGCGGGGGGGCAGATACGCAGTATTTT.

The rearrangement joins TRBV19 to TRBJ1-5; 7 bases agree with TRBD1. Per germline, CDR1 LNHDA and CDR2 SQIVND (reference sequence). Trimming took 5 bases from V and 3 from J; bases not matched to a gene: 13. The CDR3 is made up of 17 amino acids. CDR3 DNA sequence: TGTGCCAGTAGTCAACGGGACAGACTAAAATACAATCAGCCCCAGCATTTT. As protein: CASSQRDRLKYNQPQHF.

The chain carries TRBV19 and TRBJ2-3, with TRBD2 matching 7 bases. The CDR3 length is 17 residues. Germline V gene data show CDR1 as LNHDA and CDR2 as SQIVND (reference sequence). V dropped 4 bases and J dropped 2; count of bases not matched to a gene: 12. The CDR3, as DNA: TGTGCCAGTAGTAACCCGACTAGCAACTATTTCACAGATACGCAGTATTTT. Translating gives CASSNPTSNYFTDTQYF.

This chain links TRBV7-9 with TRBJ2-3; TRBD2 might be the D (6 bases). The CDR3 consists of 15 residues. Trimming took 3 bases from V and 0 from J, leaving 10 bases between them. The germline gives CDR1 SEHNR, CDR2 FQNEAQ (reference sequence). CDR3 coding DNA: TGTGCCAGCAGCTTGGGGCGGGGAAGCACAGATACGCAGTATTTT. Translation: CASSLGRGSTDTQYF.